These 30 T cell receptor beta chains were sequenced from one sample in a study of T cell repertoires in cytomegalovirus infection. TCRdb redid the calling of the reads with MiXCR, one entry per CDR3 protein. The table includes under 250,000 distinct CDR3 sequences, approximately 13% detected once. The material sequenced was PBMCs. The origin of the receptors is a human donor in good health (CMV status not recorded). Some clones in this sample may be carry-over from other donors' samples.

This clonotype was picked up a small number of times. V and J are TRBV6-2 or TRBV6-3 and TRBJ2-1, with TRBD2 matching over 13 bases. Germline assignment: CDR1 MNHEY and CDR2 SVGEGT. V trimming: 4 bases; J trimming: 7 bases; junction bases outside the gene matches: 10. This CDR3 has 17 amino acids. The CDR3 DNA sequence: TGTGCCAGCAGTTCGATAGGGACTAGCGGGAAGAGGAATGAGCAGTTCTTC. As protein: CASSSIGTSGKRNEQFF.

This rearrangement joins TRBV6-2 or TRBV6-3 to TRBJ2-5; a possible D gene is TRBD1 (6 bases). This CDR3 contains 15 residues. CDR1 and CDR2 from the germline V gene are MNHEY and SVGEGT. Between the trimmed V and J ends, which lost 1 base and 5 bases, there was a span of 14 bases. The CDR3 loop is CASSYWGLAYETQYF. Here the CDR3 DNA reads TGTGCCAGCAGTTACTGGGGGCTAGCCTACGAGACCCAGTACTTC.

This clonotype was seen ten or more times. V is TRBV7-2 and J is TRBJ1-1, with D unclear. This CDR3 has 13 residues. Germline CDR1 and CDR2: SGHTA and FQGNSA. Trimming shortened V by 2 bases and J by 1 base, and 5 bases separated the two germline ends. CDR3 amino acids: CASSLMGNTEAFF. The CDR3 coding sequence is TGTGCCAGCAGCTTAATGGGGAACACTGAAGCTTTCTTT.

This clonotype was detected ten times or more. The rearrangement uses TRBV5-1 and TRBJ1-2; TRBD1 agrees at 7 bases. Germline CDR1 reads SGHRS; CDR2 reads YFSETQ. With 0 bases clipped from V and 2 bases from J, the junction kept 1 base outside the gene matches. CDR3 length: 14 residues. CDR3 DNA: TGCGCCAGCAGCTTGGGGGGACAGAACTATGGCTACACCTTC. Amino acid sequence: CASSLGGQNYGYTF.

This clonotype was seen ten or more times. The V call is TRBV6-6, the J call TRBJ1-5; D not resolved. The CDR3 runs to 16 residues. The germline gives CDR1 MNHNY, CDR2 SVGAGI (reference sequence). Trimming left V 6 bases short and J 5 bases short, with 20 bases between. The CDR3 loop is CASRKREGNRDQPQHF. The CDR3, as DNA: TGTGCCAGCAGAAAACGAGAAGGTAACCGGGATCAGCCCCAGCATTTT.

In this sample, this clonotype turned up a few times. V is TRBV12-5 and J is TRBJ2-6; 7 positions agree with TRBD1. CDR1 is LGHNT, CDR2 FRNRAP, per germline. J was trimmed by 4 bases and V by 0 bases; bases with no gene match: 3. This CDR3 has 16 amino acids. CDR3 protein: CASGLVQGTGANVLTF. CDR3 DNA: TGTGCTAGTGGTTTGGTACAGGGGACAGGGGCCAACGTCCTGACTTTC.

This clonotype has a count of ten or more. The CDR3 sequence: CASSESLAGGFYEQYF. CDR3 DNA: TGTGCCAGCAGTGAAAGCTTGGCGGGAGGCTTCTACGAGCAGTACTTC. The chain carries TRBV2 and TRBJ2-7; TRBD2 agrees at 8 bases. The CDR3 totals 16 residues. From germline, CDR1 is SNHLY and CDR2 FYNNEI. J was trimmed by 3 bases and V by 2 bases; bases with no gene match: 9.

The rearrangement links TRBV30 to TRBJ2-7; D is perhaps TRBD2 (6 bases). V gave up 0 bases and J gave up 2 bases, with 11 bases separating them. Germline assignment: CDR1 GTSNPN and CDR2 SVGIG (reference sequence). The CDR3 consists of 14 residues. This CDR3 reads CAWSVIGGPYEQYF. The DNA for the CDR3 is TGTGCCTGGAGTGTAATCGGGGGACCCTACGAGCAGTACTTC.

Many counts were recorded for this clonotype. The chain is built from TRBV7-2 and TRBJ2-2; possibly TRBD2 for D (5 bases). With 1 base removed from V and 7 bases from J, the gap between germline ends came to 16 bases. This CDR3 contains 16 residues. CDR1 is SGHTA, CDR2 FQGNSA, per germline. CDR3 region: CASSLEPSAGVGELFF. The CDR3 DNA follows: TGTGCCAGCAGCTTAGAGCCCAGCGCCGGGGTCGGGGAGCTGTTTTTT.

The V call is TRBV15, the J call TRBJ1-1; D not resolved. Trimming cost V 0 bases and J 6 bases, with 14 bases left between them. Looked up from germline, CDR1 is LNHNV and CDR2 is YYDKDF (reference sequence). The CDR3 consists of 15 residues. The CDR3 DNA follows: TGTGCCACCAGCAGAGACGCCCGGGCGAAATCTGAAGCTTTCTTT. This sequence encodes CATSRDARAKSEAFF.

This clonotype was observed many times. CDR3 in DNA: TGTGCCAGCAGTCTTAGCGGGAGTTGGGTTTACACCGGGGAGCTGTTTTTT. Protein: CASSLSGSWVYTGELFF. The chain uses TRBV12-3 or TRBV12-4 and TRBJ2-2; 9 bases align to TRBD2. The CDR3 contains 17 residues. After removal of 5 bases from V and 3 bases from J, the junction contained 10 bases not matched to a gene.

This clonotype was seen repeatedly, ten times or more. The chain couples TRBV7-3 to TRBJ2-3, with 8 bases that match TRBD2. The junction had 5 bases not matched to a gene; V was cut back by 4 bases and J by 2 bases. CDR3 size: 15 residues. The germline CDR1 and CDR2 sequences are SGHTA and FQGTGA. This CDR3 reads CASSSQAGVTDTQYF. The CDR3 nucleotides are TGTGCCAGCAGCTCCCAAGCGGGGGTCACAGATACGCAGTATTTT.

The chain combines TRBV5-1 with TRBJ2-3; 11 nucleotides align to TRBD2. Germline values: CDR1 SGHRS, CDR2 YFSETQ. The CDR3 length is 17 residues. Trimming took 4 bases from V and 4 from J; bases not matched to a gene: 11. The CDR3 here is CASSPEASGGNADTQYF. The DNA for the CDR3 is TGCGCCAGCAGCCCCGAGGCTAGCGGGGGGAACGCAGATACGCAGTATTTT.

The chain combines TRBV19 with TRBJ2-3; tentatively, D is TRBD2 (5 bases). The germline V gene has CDR1 LNHDA and CDR2 SQIVND (reference sequence). The CDR3 is made up of 15 amino acids. The V end was cut by 7 bases, the J end by 1 base, with 15 bases between. The CDR3 DNA sequence: TGTGCCAGTACCCAGGCGGAGGTTGGCACAGATACGCAGTATTTT. It codes for CASTQAEVGTDTQYF. Full variable domain (rest looked up from reference TRBV19 and TRBJ2-3): DGGITQSPKYLFRKEGQNVTLSCEQNLNHDAMYWYRQDPGQGLRLIYYSQIVNDFQKGDIAEGYSVSREKKESFPLTVTSAQKNPTAFYLCASTQAEVGTDTQYFGPGTRLTVL.

The table lists this clonotype with a few counts. V is TRBV5-1 and J is TRBJ2-1, with 10 bases that match TRBD1. Germline CDR1 reads SGHRS; CDR2 reads YFSETQ. CDR3 length equals 15 residues. Unmatched junction bases numbered 4, after V lost 4 bases and J lost 3 bases. The CDR3 DNA follows: TGCGCCAGCAGCCGGGGACAGGGGAACTACAATGAGCAGTTCTTC. It yields the protein CASSRGQGNYNEQFF.

Ten or more counts support this clonotype. The CDR3, as DNA: TGTGCCAGCAGCTTAGCGCTACAGAACACCGGGGAGCTGTTTTTT. Protein product: CASSLALQNTGELFF. This sequence joins TRBV7-8 and TRBJ2-2, with D unresolved. The CDR3 is 15 amino acids. Germline V gene sequence: CDR1 SGHVS, CDR2 FQNEAQ. Between the trimmed V and J ends, which lost 0 bases and 1 base, there was a span of 6 bases.

This clonotype was seen many times. The V gene is TRBV7-2, the J gene TRBJ2-1, with 15 bases fitting TRBD2. The germline gives CDR1 SGHTA, CDR2 FQGNSA. V was clipped by 6 bases and J by 0 bases; unmatched bases: 6. The CDR3 sequence is 18 residues long. The DNA for the CDR3 is TGTGCCAGCAGTTCCGGGACTAGCGGGGGGCTCTCCTACAATGAGCAGTTCTTC. This encodes CASSSGTSGGLSYNEQFF. Based on the CDR3 plus reference TRBV7-2 and TRBJ2-1, the full variable domain is GAGVSQSPSNKVTEKGKDVELRCDPISGHTALYWYRQSLGQGLEFLIYFQGNSAPDKSGLPSDRFSAERTGGSVSTLTIQRTQQEDSAVYLCASSSGTSGGLSYNEQFFGPGTRLTVL.

This chain uses TRBV20-1 with TRBJ1-1; D remains ambiguous. V was clipped by 6 bases and J by 0 bases, with 5 bases between them. CDR1 is DFQATT and CDR2 is SNEGSKA in the germline V gene (reference sequence). This CDR3 has 11 residues. The CDR3 sequence: CSARMNTEAFF. CDR3 nucleotide sequence: TGCAGTGCCCGGATGAACACTGAAGCTTTCTTT.

The genes are TRBV20-1 and TRBJ2-2; weak D call: TRBD1 (6 bases). Trimming cost V 4 bases and J 4 bases, with 10 bases left between them. CDR3 length: 13 residues. Germline V gives CDR1 DFQATT, CDR2 SNEGSKA (reference sequence). Here the CDR3 DNA reads TGCAGTGCTATTGGACAGCTCACCGGGGAGCTGTTTTTT. Its translation is CSAIGQLTGELFF.

This clonotype occurred many times. The chain has TRBV28 and TRBJ2-5; D could derive from TRBD1 or TRBD2 (7 bases each). The germline V and J ends were trimmed by 7 bases and 5 bases, with 17 bases remaining between them. From germline, CDR1 is MDHEN and CDR2 SYDVKM. The CDR3 covers 14 residues. The CDR3 nucleotides read TGTGCCAGCACTCCAGGGGGAGGGGATGAGACCCAGTACTTC. Amino acid sequence: CASTPGGGDETQYF.

This clonotype showed up many times. V usage is TRBV7-2 and J usage is TRBJ2-2, with 7 bases aligning to TRBD2. This CDR3 has 15 amino acids. V gave up 4 bases and J gave up 0 bases; unmatched junction bases: 2. Germline CDR1 reads SGHTA; CDR2 reads FQGNSA. The CDR3 nucleotides read TGTGCCAGCAGCTCGGGACTATCGAACACCGGGGAGCTGTTTTTT. It encodes CASSSGLSNTGELFF.

This clonotype was seen a handful of times. This sequence joins TRBV20-1 and TRBJ2-1; D not certain. The CDR3 is 14 amino acids. Germline lookup yields CDR1 DFQATT and CDR2 SNEGSKA (reference sequence). The V and J ends lost 3 bases and 8 bases respectively, with 17 bases between them. The CDR3 here is CSASPPKGIDEQFF. The CDR3 DNA reads as TGCAGTGCTAGCCCCCCCAAAGGGATCGATGAGCAGTTCTTC.

This clonotype was seen more than once but under ten times. V is TRBV29-1 and J is TRBJ1-2; 10 bases match TRBD1. Germline-derived CDR1 and CDR2 are SQVTM and ANQGSEA. Trimming at V came to 2 bases and at J to 6 bases, leaving 3 bases not matched to a gene. CDR3 length: 13 amino acids. CDR3 in DNA: TGCAGCGTTGAAAAGGACAGGGGGGATGGCTACACCTTC. Encoded protein: CSVEKDRGDGYTF. The complete variable domain, with remaining parts taken from reference TRBV29-1 and TRBJ1-2, reads SAVISQKPSRDICQRGTSLTIQCQVDSQVTMMFWYRQQPGQSLTLIATANQGSEATYESGFVIDKFPISRPNLTFSTLTVSNMSPEDSSIYLCSVEKDRGDGYTFGSGTRLTVV.

Written as DNA, the CDR3 is TGTGCCAGCAGTGAAAGGGGCAGGGGGAAACAAAAACTGTTTTTT. Encoded protein: CASSERGRGKQKLFF. The V and J genes are TRBV6-1 and TRBJ1-4; 7 bases agree with TRBD1. J was trimmed by 9 bases and V by 2 bases; bases with no gene match: 9. The length of the CDR3 is 15 residues. From germline, CDR1 is MNHNS and CDR2 SASEGT.

The genes are TRBV19 and TRBJ2-1; D is perhaps TRBD2 (6 bases). CDR1 is LNHDA and CDR2 is SQIVND in the germline V gene (reference sequence). The V end lost 1 base, the J end lost 8 bases, and 21 bases lay between the germline ends. The CDR3 has 17 amino acids. This CDR3 reads CASSIASVADGLDEQFF. CDR3 sequence (DNA): TGTGCCAGTAGTATAGCATCAGTAGCGGACGGTCTAGATGAGCAGTTCTTC. Using reference TRBV19 and TRBJ2-1 for the parts outside the CDR3, the full variable domain is DGGITQSPKYLFRKEGQNVTLSCEQNLNHDAMYWYRQDPGQGLRLIYYSQIVNDFQKGDIAEGYSVSREKKESFPLTVTSAQKNPTAFYLCASSIASVADGLDEQFFGPGTRLTVL.

The table lists this clonotype with a few counts. The chain joins TRBV7-2 to TRBJ2-1; a weak D match, TRBD2 (5 bases). V lost 5 bases and J lost 8, with 7 bases in between. Germline CDR1 SGHTA, CDR2 FQGNSA. CDR3 length: 11 amino acids. This CDR3 is CASSTRDEQFF. CDR3 coding DNA: TGTGCCAGCAGCACTAGGGATGAGCAGTTCTTC.

This clonotype was seen ten or more times. This chain connects TRBV7-2 to TRBJ2-7, with a tentative D call TRBD1 (6 bases). The V end lost 1 base, the J end lost 0 bases, and 10 bases lay between the germline ends. Germline assignment: CDR1 SGHTA and CDR2 FQGNSA. This CDR3 has 15 amino acids. The CDR3 protein is CASSLGQAYSYEQYF. The CDR3 DNA is TGTGCCAGCAGCTTAGGACAGGCCTACTCCTACGAGCAGTACTTC.

This clonotype was seen at least ten times. V gene TRBV11-2 combines with J gene TRBJ2-1; weak D call: TRBD2 (5 bases). With 1 base removed from V and 4 bases from J, the gap between germline ends came to 20 bases. CDR3 length: 18 amino acids. Germline values: CDR1 SGHAT, CDR2 FQNNGV. CDR3 protein: CASSLVRIEAASYNEQFF. In DNA form, the CDR3 reads TGTGCCAGCAGCTTAGTCCGTATAGAAGCGGCCTCGTACAATGAGCAGTTCTTC.

The genes are TRBV27 and TRBJ2-1; 7 nucleotides line up with TRBD2. CDR1 is MNHEY and CDR2 is SMNVEV in the germline V gene (reference sequence). The CDR3 length is 17 residues. J was trimmed by 0 bases and V by 7 bases; bases with no gene match: 12. The CDR3 protein is CASTSTSGASSYNEQFF. The CDR3 nucleotides are TGTGCCAGCACCTCTACGAGCGGGGCTAGCTCCTACAATGAGCAGTTCTTC.

This sequence joins TRBV6-2 or TRBV6-3 and TRBJ2-7, with D perhaps TRBD1 or TRBD2 (5 bases each). Between the trimmed V and J ends, which lost 6 bases and 2 bases, there was a span of 14 bases. The CDR3 has 14 residues. Germline assignment: CDR1 MNHEY and CDR2 SVGEGT. The CDR3 region has the DNA TGTGCCAGCAGGACCCCCCAGGGACCCTACGAGCAGTACTTC. Amino acids: CASRTPQGPYEQYF.